These T cell receptor beta chains were read from a single sample in a study of response to subunit inactivated influenza vaccine. TCRdb re-derived calls from the RT-PCR reads in MiXCR, one entry per CDR3 protein. The table shows some 600,000 distinct CDR3 sequences, with roughly 15% occurring only once. The material sequenced was PBMCs from blood, taken approximately 15 days before vaccination. These receptors were obtained from a man between 50 and 59 years old who received an inactivated influenza vaccine. The CDR3 runs from the conserved cysteine through the conserved F or W. D genes are given only for firm matches. Clone size is given for some rows only: seen once, a few or many times, or a class if the clone is expanded.

abundance	j_gene	d_gene	v_gene	CDR3nt	CDR3aa
NA	TRBJ2-7	TRBD1	TRBV6-1	TGTGCCAGCAGTGGCTCTCCCGGGACAGTCTACGAGCAGTACTTC	CASSGSPGTVYEQYF
many	TRBJ2-1	TRBD2	TRBV5-1	TGCGCCAGCAGCTTGGGGGACTATCCCTCCTACAATGAGCAGTTCTTC	CASSLGDYPSYNEQFF
many	TRBJ2-5	NA	TRBV2	TGTGCCAGCAGCAGGGTGGGATCTCGGGAGACCCAGTACTTC	CASSRVGSRETQYF
NA	TRBJ2-7	TRBD1	TRBV6-1	TGTGCCAGCAGTATATCCGGGACAGGGGGCAACGAGCAGTACTTC	CASSISGTGGNEQYF
few	TRBJ1-2	NA	TRBV28	TGTGCCAGCAGTTTGACGGGGGGCATGGGTGGCTACACCTTC	CASSLTGGMGGYTF
many	TRBJ2-2	NA	TRBV5-1	TGCGCCAGCAGCTTGAGGCTATCTGGCGGGGAGCTGTTTTTT	CASSLRLSGGELFF
few	TRBJ2-7	TRBD2	TRBV27	TGTGCCAGCAGTCTGACTAGCGGGAGCACCTACGAGCAGTACTTC	CASSLTSGSTYEQYF
NA	TRBJ2-7	TRBD1	TRBV6-1	TGTGCCAGCTACTCAACAGGGGAGAACGAGCAGTACTTC	CASYSTGENEQYF
many	TRBJ1-5	NA	TRBV5-1	TGCGCCAGCAGCTTGGGGGCGAGTGATCAGCCCCAGCATTTT	CASSLGASDQPQHF
NA	TRBJ2-7	NA	TRBV6-2/TRBV6-3	TGTGCCAGCAGTTATCACCGAGACAGGAGGTTTTACTACGAGCAGTACTTC	CASSYHRDRRFYYEQYF
NA	TRBJ2-1	NA	TRBV4-1	TGCGCCAGCAGCCAAGATCCCGGGGTTGGGGGTGAGCAGTTCTTC	CASSQDPGVGGEQFF
NA	TRBJ2-1	NA	TRBV2	TGTGCCAGCAGTCCGACGTGGGGGGAGCAGTTCTTC	CASSPTWGEQFF
few	TRBJ2-7	NA	TRBV11-3	TGTGCCAGCAGCTTAGTGGGTGCCTCGGAGCAGTACTTC	CASSLVGASEQYF
few	TRBJ2-7	NA	TRBV20-1	TGCAGTGCTAAGGTTAGGTGGGTCCCCTACGAGCAGTACTTC	CSAKVRWVPYEQYF
NA	TRBJ2-7	TRBD1	TRBV29-1	TGCAGCGTTGAAGACCCTGGGACAGGGGTTTACTACGAGCAGTACTTC	CSVEDPGTGVYYEQYF
NA	TRBJ2-3	TRBD1	TRBV6-5	TGTGCCAGCAGTTACTCTTTACAGGGGACAGATACGCAGTATTTT	CASSYSLQGTDTQYF
NA	TRBJ2-1	TRBD2	TRBV28	TGTGCCAGCAGTTCAAGCGGGAGTGGGATCCATGAGCAGTTCTTC	CASSSSGSGIHEQFF
NA	TRBJ1-5	NA	TRBV7-2	TGTGCCAGCAGCTTAGGCGGCGGGCCAAATGGCAATCAGCCCCAGCATTTT	CASSLGGGPNGNQPQHF
NA	TRBJ1-5	NA	TRBV4-3	TGCGCCAGCAGCCAAGTCGTTGGGGCTGGGGCTTATAGCAATCAGCCCCAGCATTTT	CASSQVVGAGAYSNQPQHF
few	TRBJ1-1	NA	TRBV7-9	TGTGCCAGCAGCTTACCGTCGGGACGGAAGAACACTGAAGCTTTCTTT	CASSLPSGRKNTEAFF
NA	TRBJ2-7	NA	TRBV20-1	TGCAGTGCTAGAGATCGTATTCATACTAGTGCCTACGAGCAGTACTTC	CSARDRIHTSAYEQYF
few	TRBJ2-7	NA	TRBV7-3	TGTGCCAGCAGCCAGGGGGGCAACTACGAGCAGTACTTC	CASSQGGNYEQYF
NA	TRBJ1-2	TRBD1	TRBV6-2/TRBV6-3	TGTGCCAGCAGTTCCTACCGGGACAGCCTTAACTATGGCTACACCTTC	CASSSYRDSLNYGYTF
many	TRBJ2-7	NA	TRBV7-9	TGTGCCAGCAGCCCCCGGGTACCAACCTACGAGCAGTACTTC	CASSPRVPTYEQYF
NA	TRBJ2-3	NA	TRBV6-5	TGTGCCAGCAGTTACTCGATCGGGGGTCCAGATACGCAGTATTTT	CASSYSIGGPDTQYF
NA	TRBJ2-5	NA	TRBV6-1	TGTGCCAGCAGTGGAGACATGACAGTTGGGGAGACCCAGTACTTC	CASSGDMTVGETQYF
few	TRBJ2-2	TRBD2	TRBV6-2/TRBV6-3	TGTGCCAGCAGTTACTATCGAGTTGGGGGAGCGGGGGGGCCGTTGACCGGGGAGCTGTTTTTT	CASSYYRVGGAGGPLTGELFF
many	TRBJ1-2	NA	TRBV10-3	TGTGCCATCAGTGAGTCCCAGGGTATTGGCTATGGCTACACCTTC	CAISESQGIGYGYTF
NA	TRBJ2-7	TRBD1	TRBV7-9	TGTGCCAGCAGCCCCCGGGACAGGGGTGACTACGAGCAGTACTTC	CASSPRDRGDYEQYF
few	TRBJ2-2	NA	TRBV4-1	TGCGCCAGCAGCCAAGATGGAGGATCTGGGGCCGGGGAGCTGTTTTTT	CASSQDGGSGAGELFF
many	TRBJ2-1	NA	TRBV20-1	TGCAGTGCTAGCAAGGGGAGGATCAATGAGCAGTTCTTC	CSASKGRINEQFF
few	TRBJ2-7	NA	TRBV4-2	TGTGCCAGCAGCGACCCATTCAAAAGTAAGCCCTACGAGCAGTACTTC	CASSDPFKSKPYEQYF
NA	TRBJ1-1	NA	TRBV5-1	TGCGCCAGCAGCGCCCCAGAGAACACTGAAGCTTTCTTT	CASSAPENTEAFF
NA	TRBJ1-6	TRBD1	TRBV28	TGTGCCAGCAGTTCCGAGGGGGCTCGGTCACCCCTCTCCTTT	CASSSEGARSPLSF
NA	TRBJ1-3	NA	TRBV24-1	TGTGCCACCAGTGAATCGAAGGGAAACACCATATATTTT	CATSESKGNTIYF
NA	TRBJ2-2	NA	TRBV24-1	TGTGCCACCAGTGATGCAGGGATCTCCGGGGAGCTGTTTTTT	CATSDAGISGELFF
many	TRBJ2-1	NA	TRBV20-1	TGCAGTGCTATGAGGCATGAGCAGTTCTTC	CSAMRHEQFF
few	TRBJ1-1	NA	TRBV4-2	TGTGCCAGCAGCCCCCGGACAGTTGGAAACACTGAAGCTTTCTTT	CASSPRTVGNTEAFF
NA	TRBJ1-1	NA	TRBV2	TGTGCCAGCAGCCCGGACATCGGGAATGAAGCTTTCTTT	CASSPDIGNEAFF
few	TRBJ2-1	TRBD1	TRBV5-6	TGTGCCAGCAGCTTACCCCCGGGACAGTTGACCTTCTTC	CASSLPPGQLTFF
NA	TRBJ2-2	NA	TRBV4-3	TGCGCCAGCAGCCAAGATGGGGGCGCAACGAACACCGGGGAGCTGTTTTTT	CASSQDGGATNTGELFF
many	TRBJ1-1	NA	TRBV5-1	TGTGCCAGCAGCTTATCAGTGAACACTGAAGCTTTCTTT	CASSLSVNTEAFF
few	TRBJ1-2	TRBD1	TRBV7-2	TGTGCCAGCAGCCCAGCCCTGGGACAGGGGGCAGATGGCTACACCTTC	CASSPALGQGADGYTF
few	TRBJ2-2	NA	TRBV6-2/TRBV6-3	TGTGCCAGCAGTTACCGCAGCCCCGGGGAGCTGTTTTTT	CASSYRSPGELFF
few	TRBJ1-4	NA	TRBV5-1	TGCGCCAGCAGCTTGTCTTTAAGGGCTGAAAAACTGTTTTTT	CASSLSLRAEKLFF
many	TRBJ2-1	TRBD2	TRBV11-2	TGTGCCAGCAGCTTAGATCTGCGGGGGTTACAGTTCTTC	CASSLDLRGLQFF
few	TRBJ2-5	TRBD2	TRBV7-3	TGTGCCAGCAGCTCGGGGGGGGCTAGCGGAGCAACCCAGTACTTC	CASSSGGASGATQYF
NA	TRBJ1-1	NA	TRBV30	TGTGCCTGGAGCCAGGTGCCCAAGAACACTGAAGCTTTCTTT	CAWSQVPKNTEAFF
NA	TRBJ2-1	NA	TRBV24-1	TGTGCCACCAGTAGTATACAGACGGGGTACAATGAGCAGTTCTTC	CATSSIQTGYNEQFF
NA	TRBJ2-7	NA	TRBV5-1	TGCGCCAGCAGCTTGTCATCCGGGGCGCAGTACGAGCAGTACTTC	CASSLSSGAQYEQYF
NA	TRBJ1-2	NA	TRBV6-2/TRBV6-3	TGTGCCAGCAGCCGAGACGGGCTCAGAAACTATGGCTACACCTTC	CASSRDGLRNYGYTF
NA	TRBJ2-1	TRBD2	TRBV4-1	TGCGCCAGCACCCTTATAGCGGGGGCCCTAAACAATGAGCAGTTCTTC	CASTLIAGALNNEQFF
NA	TRBJ2-3	NA	TRBV7-9	TGTGCCAGCAGCGGCCGAGAGGCCCTCACAGATACGCAGTATTTT	CASSGREALTDTQYF
NA	TRBJ2-3	TRBD2	TRBV7-9	TGTGCCAGCAGCTTGACTAGCGGGGGGCCAGATACGCAGTATTTT	CASSLTSGGPDTQYF
many	TRBJ2-7	NA	TRBV9	TGTGCCAGCAGCGTAGGGGGAGCCTACTACGAGCAGTACTTC	CASSVGGAYYEQYF
few	TRBJ2-1	NA	TRBV3-1	TGTGCCAGCAGCCAAGTCCAGGGAAGGCATGAGCAGTTCTTC	CASSQVQGRHEQFF
NA	TRBJ2-6	NA	TRBV12-3/TRBV12-4	TGTGCCAGCAGTTTTTCAGACACTGGGGCCAACGTCCTGACTTTC	CASSFSDTGANVLTF
NA	TRBJ2-5	NA	TRBV4-3	TGCGCCAGCAGCCGGGATAGCCTTACGGAGACCCAGTACTTC	CASSRDSLTETQYF
few	TRBJ1-5	NA	TRBV12-3/TRBV12-4	TGTGCCAGCAGCCCCGGGACTCAGGGAAATCAGCCCCAGCATTTT	CASSPGTQGNQPQHF
few	TRBJ2-1	NA	TRBV5-1	TGCGCCAGCAGTTGGTTAGCGGCAAACGCTGAGCAGTTCTTC	CASSWLAANAEQFF